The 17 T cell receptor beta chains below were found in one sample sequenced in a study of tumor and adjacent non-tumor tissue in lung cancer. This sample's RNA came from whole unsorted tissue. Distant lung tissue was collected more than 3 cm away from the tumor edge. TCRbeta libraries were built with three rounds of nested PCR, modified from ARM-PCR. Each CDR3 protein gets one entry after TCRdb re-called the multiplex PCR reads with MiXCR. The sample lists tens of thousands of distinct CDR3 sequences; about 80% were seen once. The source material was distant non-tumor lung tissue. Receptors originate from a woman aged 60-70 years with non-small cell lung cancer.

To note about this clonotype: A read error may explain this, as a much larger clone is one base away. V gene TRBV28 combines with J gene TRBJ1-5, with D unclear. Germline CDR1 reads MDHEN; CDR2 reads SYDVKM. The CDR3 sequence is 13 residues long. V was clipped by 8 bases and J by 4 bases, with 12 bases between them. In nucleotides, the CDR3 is TGTGCCAGCTCAGACATGGGGAATCAGCCCCAGCATTTT. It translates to CASSDMGNQPQHF.

The CDR3 spells CASSPRNGSHEQYF. In DNA, the CDR3 is TGCGCCAGCAGTCCCCGGAATGGGAGCCACGAGCAGTACTTC. The chain recombines TRBV5-1 with TRBJ2-7; maybe TRBD2 (5 bases). Germline values: CDR1 SGHRS, CDR2 YFSETQ. V lost 5 bases and J 5 bases, leaving 17 bases between the germline ends. The CDR3 has 14 amino acids.

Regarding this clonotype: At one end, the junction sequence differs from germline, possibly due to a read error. The CDR3 spells CASSRTTQGDGYNF. In DNA form, the CDR3 reads TGTGCCAGTAGCCGAACAACCCAGGGAGATGGCTACAACTTC. V gene TRBV6-5 combines with J gene TRBJ1-2, with a tentative D call TRBD1 (5 bases). This CDR3 comprises 14 residues. In germline, CDR1 is MNHEY, CDR2 SVGAGI.

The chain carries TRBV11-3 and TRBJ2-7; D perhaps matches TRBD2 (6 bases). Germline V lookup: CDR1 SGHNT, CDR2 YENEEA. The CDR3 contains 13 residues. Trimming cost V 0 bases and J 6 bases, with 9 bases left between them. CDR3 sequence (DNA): TGTGCCAGCAGCTTAGATCGCGGGGCCGAGCAGTACTTC. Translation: CASSLDRGAEQYF.

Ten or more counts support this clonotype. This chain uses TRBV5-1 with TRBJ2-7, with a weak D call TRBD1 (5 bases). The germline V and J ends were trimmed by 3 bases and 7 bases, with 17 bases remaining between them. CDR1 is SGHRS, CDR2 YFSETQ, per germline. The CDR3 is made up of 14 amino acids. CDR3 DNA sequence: TGCGCCAGCAGCTACGACAGAGCCCCTTCAGAGCAGTACTTC. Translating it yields CASSYDRAPSEQYF. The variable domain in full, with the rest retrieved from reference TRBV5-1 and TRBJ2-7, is KAGVTQTPRYLIKTRGQQVTLSCSPISGHRSVSWYQQTPGQGLQFLFEYFSETQRNKGNFPGRFSGRQFSNSRSEMNVSTLELGDSALYLCASSYDRAPSEQYFGPGTRLTVT.

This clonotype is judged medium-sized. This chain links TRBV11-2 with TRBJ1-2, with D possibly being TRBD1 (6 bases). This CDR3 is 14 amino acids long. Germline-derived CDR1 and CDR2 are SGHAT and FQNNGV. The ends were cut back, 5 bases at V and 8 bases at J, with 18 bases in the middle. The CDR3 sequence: CASSATTGGLGYTF. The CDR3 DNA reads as TGTGCCAGCAGCGCTACGACAGGCGGTTTAGGCTACACCTTC.

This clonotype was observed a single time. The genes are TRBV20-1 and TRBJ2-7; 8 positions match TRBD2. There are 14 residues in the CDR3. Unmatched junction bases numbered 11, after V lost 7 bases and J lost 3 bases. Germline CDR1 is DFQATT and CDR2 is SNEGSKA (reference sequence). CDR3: CSGATSGFYYEQYF. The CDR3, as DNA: TGCAGTGGAGCCACTAGCGGTTTTTACTACGAGCAGTACTTC.

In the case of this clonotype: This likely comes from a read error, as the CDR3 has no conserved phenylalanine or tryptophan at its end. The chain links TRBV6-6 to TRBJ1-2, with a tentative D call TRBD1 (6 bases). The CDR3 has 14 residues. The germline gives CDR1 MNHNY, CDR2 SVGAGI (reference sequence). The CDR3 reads CASSQRQANYGYTV. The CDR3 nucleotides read TGTGCAAGCAGTCAGAGACAGGCTAACTATGGCTACACCGTC.

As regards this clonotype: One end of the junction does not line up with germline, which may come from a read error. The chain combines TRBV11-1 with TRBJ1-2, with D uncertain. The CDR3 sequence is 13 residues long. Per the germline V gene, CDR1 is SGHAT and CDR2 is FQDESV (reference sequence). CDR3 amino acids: CASSSDKFYGNTF. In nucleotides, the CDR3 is TGTGCCAGCAGCTCCGACAAGTTCTATGGCAACACCTTC.

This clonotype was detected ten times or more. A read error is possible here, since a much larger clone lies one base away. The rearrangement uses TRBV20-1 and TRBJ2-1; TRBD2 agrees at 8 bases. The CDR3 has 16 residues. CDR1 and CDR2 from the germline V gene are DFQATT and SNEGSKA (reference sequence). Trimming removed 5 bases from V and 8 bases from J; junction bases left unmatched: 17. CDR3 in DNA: TGCAGTGCTGGACCCCTGGGAACGGGGGGGGACGATGAGCAGTTCTTC. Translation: CSAGPLGTGGDDEQFF.

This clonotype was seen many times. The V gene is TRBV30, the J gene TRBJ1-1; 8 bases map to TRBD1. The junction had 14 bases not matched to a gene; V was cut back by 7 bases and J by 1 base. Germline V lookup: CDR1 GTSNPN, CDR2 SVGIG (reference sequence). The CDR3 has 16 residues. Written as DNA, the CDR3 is TGTGCCTCCTCGAGGACAGGGAGGGAAAAGAACACTGAAGCTTTCTTT. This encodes CASSRTGREKNTEAFF.

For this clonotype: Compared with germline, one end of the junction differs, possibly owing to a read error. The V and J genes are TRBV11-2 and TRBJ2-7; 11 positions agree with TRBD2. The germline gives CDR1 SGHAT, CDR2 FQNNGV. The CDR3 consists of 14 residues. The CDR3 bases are TGTACCAACAGCAATAGCGGGGGGGCCGTCGAGCAGTGCTTC. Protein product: CTNSNSGGAVEQCF. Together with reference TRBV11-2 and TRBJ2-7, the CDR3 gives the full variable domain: EAGVAQSPRYKIIEKRQSVAFWCNPISGHATLYWYQQILGQGPKLLIQFQNNGVVDDSQLPKDRFSAERLKGVDSTLKIQPAKLEDSAVYLCTNSNSGGAVEQCFGPGTRLTVT.

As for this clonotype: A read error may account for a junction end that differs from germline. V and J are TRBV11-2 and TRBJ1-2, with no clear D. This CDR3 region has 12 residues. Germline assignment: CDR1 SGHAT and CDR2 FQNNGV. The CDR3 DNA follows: TGTGGCAGCAGCTTAGGTTCGGGAGTATACACTTTC. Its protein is CGSSLGSGVYTF.

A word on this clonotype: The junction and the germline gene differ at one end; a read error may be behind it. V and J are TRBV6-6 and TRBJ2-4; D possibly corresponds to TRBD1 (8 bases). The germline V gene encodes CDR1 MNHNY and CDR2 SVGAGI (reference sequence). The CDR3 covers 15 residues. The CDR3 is CASSYRNRGGNIQYF. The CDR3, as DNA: TGTGCCAGCAGTTACCGGAACAGGGGGGGGAACATTCAATACTTC.

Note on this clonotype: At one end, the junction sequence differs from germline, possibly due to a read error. The CDR3 nucleotides read TGTGTCAGCAGCCAAGGGCAGGGGCCGGCAGAGACCCAGAACTTC. Translating it yields CVSSQGQGPAETQNF. This chain links TRBV4-2 with TRBJ2-5, with D perhaps TRBD1 (6 bases). This CDR3 region has 15 residues. Germline values: CDR1 LGHNA, CDR2 YNFKEQ.

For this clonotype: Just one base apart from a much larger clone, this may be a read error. The CDR3 DNA follows: TGTGCCAGCAGAGGGGTCGGACACGGCGGCGAGCAGTACTTC. It yields the protein CASRGVGHGGEQYF. The chain carries TRBV6-2 or TRBV6-3 and TRBJ2-7; D perhaps matches TRBD1 (5 bases). CDR1 and CDR2 (germline): MNHEY, SVGEGT. The CDR3 runs to 14 residues. The germline V and J ends were trimmed by 6 bases and 6 bases, with 18 bases remaining between them.

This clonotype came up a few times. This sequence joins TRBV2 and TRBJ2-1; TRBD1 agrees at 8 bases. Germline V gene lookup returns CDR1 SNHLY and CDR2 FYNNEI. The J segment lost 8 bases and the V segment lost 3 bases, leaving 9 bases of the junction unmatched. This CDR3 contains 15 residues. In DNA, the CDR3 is TGTGCCAGCAGTGAGAGAGGCGGGACAGGCGATGAGCAGTTCTTC. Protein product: CASSERGGTGDEQFF.